The T cell receptor beta chain under discussion was sequenced for a study of CD8 T cells in Susac syndrome. With random hexamers, roughly 0.45 to 1 ug RNA was reverse transcribed. The CDR3 of TCR beta was amplified by immunoSEQ multiplex PCR across 54 Vbeta and 13 Jbeta. TCRdb re-derived calls from the immunoSEQ multiplex PCR reads in MiXCR, one entry per CDR3 protein. The sample carries roughly 200,000 distinct CDR3 sequences, approximately 95% recorded once. Purification of the CD8+ and CD4+ T cells relied on negative isolation, and TEMRA cells underwent FACS enrichment. The TCR comes from a human donor with multiple sclerosis. The sequencing sample was made of CD4+ T cells from PBMCs.

The CDR3 sequence: CASSLAGEDEQFF. The CDR3 nucleotides are TGTGCCAGCTCTCTAGCGGGGGAGGATGAGCAGTTCTTC. The chain carries TRBV18 and TRBJ2-1, with 10 bases that match TRBD2. CDR1 is KGHSH, CDR2 LQKENI, per germline. Losses at the gene ends were 6 bases for V and 8 bases for J; bases not matched to a gene: 4. The CDR3 sequence is 13 residues long.